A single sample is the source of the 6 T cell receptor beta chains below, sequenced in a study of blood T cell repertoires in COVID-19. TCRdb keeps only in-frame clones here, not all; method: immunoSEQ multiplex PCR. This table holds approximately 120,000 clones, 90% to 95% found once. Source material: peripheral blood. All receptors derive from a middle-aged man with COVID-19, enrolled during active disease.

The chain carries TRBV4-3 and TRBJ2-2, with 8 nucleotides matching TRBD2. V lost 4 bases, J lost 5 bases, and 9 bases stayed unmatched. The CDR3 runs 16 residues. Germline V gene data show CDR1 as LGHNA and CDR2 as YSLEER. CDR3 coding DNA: TGCGCCAGCAGCCCTCAGACGGGAGGGCATACCGGGGAGCTGTTTTTT. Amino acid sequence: CASSPQTGGHTGELFF.

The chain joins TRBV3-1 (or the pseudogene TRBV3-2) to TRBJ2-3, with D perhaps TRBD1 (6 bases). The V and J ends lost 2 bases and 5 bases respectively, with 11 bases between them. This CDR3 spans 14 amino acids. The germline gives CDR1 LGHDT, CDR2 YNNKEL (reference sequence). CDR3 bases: TGTGCCAGCAGCCAATTGGGGGCGCAAGATACGCAGTATTTT. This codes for CASSQLGAQDTQYF.

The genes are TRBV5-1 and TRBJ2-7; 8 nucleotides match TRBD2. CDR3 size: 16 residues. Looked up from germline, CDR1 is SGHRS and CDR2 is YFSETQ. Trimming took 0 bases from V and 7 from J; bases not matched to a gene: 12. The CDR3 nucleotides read TGCGCCAGCAGCTTGGGCCTGGCTAGCGGGTTCAGGGAGCAGTACTTC. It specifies CASSLGLASGFREQYF.

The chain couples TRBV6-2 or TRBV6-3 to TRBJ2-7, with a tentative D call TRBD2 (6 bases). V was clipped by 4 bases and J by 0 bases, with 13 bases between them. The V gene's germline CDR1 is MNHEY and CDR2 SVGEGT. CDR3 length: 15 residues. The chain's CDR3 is CASSSWGEYSYEQYV. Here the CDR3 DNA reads TGTGCCAGCAGTTCTTGGGGGGAGTACTCCTACGAGCAGTACGTC.

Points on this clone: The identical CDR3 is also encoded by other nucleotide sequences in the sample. The CDR3 DNA reads as TGTGCCAGCAGCCCGGGACTAGCTGGCACAGATACGCAGTATTTT. As protein: CASSPGLAGTDTQYF. The chain has TRBV9 and TRBJ2-3, with 9 bases matching TRBD2. Losses at the gene ends were 4 bases for V and 1 base for J; bases not matched to a gene: 4. From germline, CDR1 is SGDLS and CDR2 YYNGEE. This CDR3 is built from 15 residues.

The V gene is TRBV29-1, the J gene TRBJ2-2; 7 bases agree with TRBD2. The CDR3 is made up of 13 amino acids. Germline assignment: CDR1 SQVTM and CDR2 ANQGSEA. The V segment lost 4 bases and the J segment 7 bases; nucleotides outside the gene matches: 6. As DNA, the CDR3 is TGCAGCGTTGCCAGACTAGCAAACGGGGAGCTGTTTTTT. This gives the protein CSVARLANGELFF.